This T cell receptor beta chain is drawn from a study of shared clonotypes between healthy human individuals. Deep-level running was used for the assay. Assay used: immunoSEQ multiplex PCR; TCRdb lists only in-frame clones, some missing. The sample has around 2.5 million clones, 93% seen once. Per the germline V gene, CDR1 is SNHLY and CDR2 is FYNNEI. V was clipped by 6 bases and J by 5 bases; unmatched bases: 5. The CDR3 contains 14 residues. The donor cohort consisted entirely of Caucasian adults residing in Nashville, Tennessee. The chain is built from TRBV2 and TRBJ2-1; 9 bases fit TRBD2. The sequenced material came from naive CD4+ T cells from PBMCs. The sample's subset: CD45RA+ positively selected. The source of this sequence is a man aged 18 to 29 in good health. Some clones in this sample may be carry-over from other donors' samples. In DNA form, the CDR3 reads TGTGCCAGCAGGGATAGCGGGGGAAACAATGAGCAGTTCTTC. Its translation: CASRDSGGNNEQFF.